The 27 T cell receptor beta chains reported below all come from one sample, sequenced in a study of OX40 agonist ivuxolimab in advanced cancers. The repertoire was sequenced with immunoSEQ multiplex PCR; TCRdb's copy has only in-frame clones and lacks some. The table records about 18,000 clones, roughly 74% of them present only once. Material: CD4+ or CD8+ T cells sorted from blood, obtained in a trial of the OX40 agonist ivuxolimab. All receptors derive from an adult with an advanced solid tumor such as melanoma, head and neck, liver or kidney cancer.

The chain uses TRBV9 and TRBJ2-7, with D possibly matching TRBD2 (6 bases). V was cut by 2 bases and J by 1 base, with 16 bases left in between. The germline CDR1 and CDR2 sequences are SGDLS and YYNGEE. CDR3 length equals 16 residues. This chain's CDR3 is CASSVIFVGGSYEQYF. The CDR3 region has the DNA TGTGCCAGCAGCGTGATTTTCGTGGGGGGTTCCTACGAGCAGTACTTC.

V usage is TRBV14 and J usage is TRBJ2-1; weak D call: TRBD1 (6 bases). V was shortened by 1 base and J by 4 bases, with 17 bases between the two germline ends. Germline V gives CDR1 SGHDN, CDR2 FVKESK. This CDR3 comprises 17 residues. CDR3 residues: CASSQGGPGTFYNEQFF. CDR3 in DNA: TGTGCCAGCAGCCAAGGGGGTCCCGGGACATTTTACAATGAGCAGTTCTTC.

Only a few counts were recorded for this clone. The V call is TRBV11-2, the J call TRBJ1-3, with D possibly matching TRBD1 (5 bases). Trimming took off 5 bases at V and 2 bases at J, with 13 bases between the two ends. CDR1 SGHAT and CDR2 FQNNGV come from the germline V gene. The CDR3 length is 15 residues. In DNA form, the CDR3 reads TGTGCCAGCAGCCCCCCCGGGGGGGCTGGAAACACCATATATTTT. This sequence encodes CASSPPGGAGNTIYF.

This chain joins TRBV11-2 and TRBJ2-1; D remains ambiguous. The CDR3 has 14 amino acids. The V gene's germline CDR1 is SGHAT and CDR2 FQNNGV. Trimming pared 2 bases from V and 3 bases from J, leaving 8 bases between. CDR3: CASSLISVYNEQFF. In nucleotides, the CDR3 is TGTGCCAGCAGCTTAATCAGCGTCTACAATGAGCAGTTCTTC.

The chain recombines TRBV11-2 with TRBJ2-7; possible D gene TRBD1, 6 bases. The germline V and J ends were trimmed by 5 bases and 0 bases, with 11 bases remaining between them. CDR3 size: 14 residues. Germline values: CDR1 SGHAT, CDR2 FQNNGV. The CDR3 coding sequence is TGTGCCAGCAGCCTGACAGGAGTCTCCTACGAGCAGTACTTC. Residues: CASSLTGVSYEQYF.

Written as DNA, the CDR3 is TGTGCCAGCAGCTTCGCGGGTCAATTCTACGAGCAGTACTTC. Its translation: CASSFAGQFYEQYF. The genes are TRBV7-8 and TRBJ2-7; possible D gene TRBD2, 5 bases. Trimming cost V 3 bases and J 3 bases, with 12 bases left between them. Looked up from germline, CDR1 is SGHVS and CDR2 is FQNEAQ. The CDR3 has 14 residues.

The chain carries TRBV28 and TRBJ1-1, with D unresolved. Germline assignment: CDR1 MDHEN and CDR2 SYDVKM. Trimming cost V 3 bases and J 3 bases, with 5 bases left between them. This CDR3 spans 12 amino acids. The CDR3 DNA sequence: TGTGCCAGCAGTTTTCAGCACACTGAAGCTTTCTTT. The encoded protein is CASSFQHTEAFF.

This chain links TRBV4-1 with TRBJ1-2; possible D gene TRBD1, 6 bases. Trimming cost V 2 bases and J 2 bases, with 15 bases left between them. CDR1 MGHRA and CDR2 YSYEKL come from the germline V gene. This CDR3 has 16 residues. Written as DNA, the CDR3 is TGCGCCAGCAGCCAAAGTCCCGGGACACCAAACTATGGCTACACCTTC. Translating it yields CASSQSPGTPNYGYTF.

This clone was found a few times. CDR3 sequence: CASSFDGNQPQHF. The CDR3 bases are TGTGCCAGCAGCTTCGACGGCAATCAGCCCCAGCATTTT. The chain uses TRBV7-9 and TRBJ1-5; D not resolved. Trimming removed 3 bases from V and 2 bases from J, with 5 bases in between. Germline V gene sequence: CDR1 SEHNR, CDR2 FQNEAQ (reference sequence). CDR3 length equals 13 residues.

V usage is TRBV28 and J usage is TRBJ2-1; D is undetermined. Germline assignment: CDR1 MDHEN and CDR2 SYDVKM. V lost 3 bases to trimming and J lost 5 bases, with 8 bases between them. The length of the CDR3 is 13 residues. The CDR3, as DNA: TGTGCCAGCAGTTTGTGGGGAAACAATGAGCAGTTCTTC. This gives the protein CASSLWGNNEQFF.

The chain links TRBV27 to TRBJ2-1; 8 positions match TRBD2. Germline CDR1 and CDR2: MNHEY and SMNVEV (reference sequence). Unmatched junction bases numbered 4, after V lost 5 bases and J lost 7 bases. The CDR3 spans 13 residues. As DNA, the CDR3 is TGTGCCAGCAGTCCCGGGACTAGAAATGAGCAGTTCTTC. It codes for CASSPGTRNEQFF.

This clone was observed a few times. This sequence joins TRBV2 and TRBJ2-7; D uncertain. The CDR3 spans 14 residues. Germline V CDR1 and CDR2: SNHLY, FYNNEI. Trimming took off 8 bases at V and 2 bases at J, with 16 bases between the two ends. CDR3 coding DNA: TGTGCCAGCCACCCGGTGGGTTTGGCCTACGAGCAGTACTTC. It specifies CASHPVGLAYEQYF. The complete variable domain, with remaining parts taken from reference TRBV2 and TRBJ2-7, reads EPEVTQTPSHQVTQMGQEVILRCVPISNHLYFYWYRQILGQKVEFLVSFYNNEISEKSEIFDDQFSVERPDGSNFTLKIRSTKLEDSAMYFCASHPVGLAYEQYFGPGTRLTVT.

This chain uses TRBV19 with TRBJ2-1, with TRBD2 identical over 9 bases. The CDR3 runs 14 residues. Germline V gene sequence: CDR1 LNHDA, CDR2 SQIVND (reference sequence). V lost 7 bases, J lost 2 bases, and 3 bases stayed unmatched. The CDR3 loop reads CASIGGRAYNEQFF. In DNA form, the CDR3 reads TGTGCCAGTATAGGCGGGAGGGCCTACAATGAGCAGTTCTTC.

This chain uses TRBV4-1 with TRBJ1-1, with 10 bases that match TRBD1. The junction had 10 bases not matched to a gene; V was cut back by 1 base and J by 5 bases. The germline V gene has CDR1 MGHRA and CDR2 YSYEKL. The CDR3 runs to 17 residues. DNA of the CDR3: TGCGCCAGCAGCCAAGGGATTACGACAGGGGGCCAGACTGAAGCTTTCTTT. Protein sequence: CASSQGITTGGQTEAFF.

The J gene is TRBJ1-2, the V gene TRBV28; 8 bases fit TRBD1. Germline CDR1 is MDHEN and CDR2 is SYDVKM. J gave up 4 bases and V 3 bases, and 7 bases lay outside the gene matches. The CDR3 loop spans 15 amino acids. CDR3 sequence reads: CASSFPRTGRYGYTF. The CDR3 DNA follows: TGTGCCAGCAGTTTCCCTAGGACAGGGCGCTATGGCTACACCTTC.

The chain has TRBV7-9 and TRBJ2-7, with unresolved D. The CDR3 loop spans 13 amino acids. V lost 1 base to trimming and J lost 3 bases, with 7 bases between them. Germline CDR1 and CDR2: SEHNR and FQNEAQ (reference sequence). The CDR3 bases are TGTGCCAGCAGCTTAGAAGGGCTCTACGAGCAGTACTTC. Its translation: CASSLEGLYEQYF. The full variable domain, in which reference TRBV7-9 and TRBJ2-7 provide the parts outside the CDR3, is DTGVSQNPRHKITKRGQNVTFRCDPISEHNRLYWYRQTLGQGPEFLTYFQNEAQLEKSRLLSDRFSAERPKGSFSTLEIQRTEQGDSAMYLCASSLEGLYEQYFGPGTRLTVT.

V and J are TRBV27 and TRBJ2-1; D possibly corresponds to TRBD1 (5 bases). From germline, CDR1 is MNHEY and CDR2 SMNVEV (reference sequence). Trimming took off 8 bases at V and 3 bases at J, with 20 bases between the two ends. CDR3 length: 16 residues. CDR3 amino acids: CASGVGVTPNYNEQFF. The CDR3 DNA sequence: TGTGCCAGCGGGGTAGGGGTAACCCCTAACTACAATGAGCAGTTCTTC.

The V call is TRBV2, the J call TRBJ1-1, with a tentative D call TRBD1 (5 bases). Germline values: CDR1 SNHLY, CDR2 FYNNEI. Trimming removed 4 bases from V and 8 bases from J, with 5 bases in between. The CDR3 covers 10 residues. CDR3 loop: CASSGGEAFF. The CDR3 coding sequence is TGTGCCAGCAGTGGGGGGGAAGCTTTCTTT.

CDR3: CASSLGQGYEQYF. CDR3 in DNA: TGTGCCAGCAGCTTGGGACAGGGATACGAGCAGTACTTC. The rearrangement uses TRBV13 and TRBJ2-7, with 9 nucleotides matching TRBD1. J gave up 4 bases and V 3 bases, and 1 base lay outside the gene matches. CDR3 length: 13 amino acids. The V gene's germline CDR1 is PRHDT and CDR2 FYEKMQ (reference sequence).

The rearrangement uses TRBV6-6 and TRBJ1-2, with no clear D. The CDR3 covers 15 residues. Deletions cut 7 bases from V and 2 bases from J, with 17 bases between. Germline loops: CDR1 MNHNY, CDR2 SVGAGI (reference sequence). The CDR3 protein is CASNPTAVTNYGYTF. In DNA, the CDR3 is TGTGCCAGCAACCCGACCGCAGTTACGAACTATGGCTACACCTTC.

This clone has only a few counts. The CDR3: CASSLQASGMGTEAFF. CDR3 sequence (DNA): TGTGCCAGCAGCCTCCAGGCGTCGGGGATGGGCACTGAAGCTTTCTTT. The rearrangement links TRBV4-2 to TRBJ1-1, with unresolved D. Germline CDR1 LGHNA, CDR2 YNFKEQ. The CDR3 totals 16 residues. The V end was cut by 4 bases, the J end by 4 bases, with 19 bases between.

V is TRBV7-9 and J is TRBJ2-1; 10 bases map to TRBD2. The CDR3 is 14 residues long. V lost 1 base and J lost 6; bases outside the gene matches: 0. CDR1 and CDR2 (germline): SEHNR, FQNEAQ (reference sequence). Here the CDR3 DNA reads TGTGCCAGCAGCTTAGTAGCGGGAGGCAATGAGCAGTTCTTC. Its protein is CASSLVAGGNEQFF.

This clone was recorded only once. The CDR3 loop reads CSVEDRGDTTDTQYF. In DNA, the CDR3 is TGCAGCGTTGAAGATAGGGGCGATACTACAGATACGCAGTATTTT. J is TRBJ2-3 and V is TRBV29-1; a possible D gene is TRBD1 (5 bases). Germline-derived CDR1 and CDR2 are SQVTM and ANQGSEA. V was clipped by 0 bases and J by 3 bases, with 13 bases between them. The CDR3 is 15 residues long.

This clone was counted once. CDR3 sequence reads: CASSLKRETSTDTQYF. The CDR3, as DNA: TGTGCCAGCAGCCTTAAGCGGGAGACTAGCACAGATACGCAGTATTTT. The V gene is TRBV9, the J gene TRBJ2-3; 8 bases align to TRBD2. This CDR3 has 16 residues. J was trimmed by 0 bases and V by 4 bases; bases with no gene match: 7. CDR1 is SGDLS and CDR2 is YYNGEE in the germline V gene.

V and J are TRBV6-1 and TRBJ1-5; D is unclear. Trimming removed 5 bases at V and 4 bases at J, with 9 bases between. CDR1 and CDR2 from the germline V gene are MNHNS and SASEGT. CDR3 length: 13 amino acids. The CDR3 nucleotides read TGTGCCAGCAGTAGTTGGACGAATCAGCCCCAGCATTTT. It encodes CASSSWTNQPQHF.

This clone was observed a few times. The genes are TRBV5-6 and TRBJ2-6, with D unclear. Trimming left V 4 bases short and J 1 base short, with 9 bases between. The CDR3 loop spans 15 amino acids. Germline CDR1 SGHDT, CDR2 YYEEEE. CDR3 DNA sequence: TGTGCCAGCAGCATCGACACGTCTGGGGCCAACGTCCTGACTTTC. It codes for CASSIDTSGANVLTF.

The CDR3 DNA sequence: TGTGCCAGCAGTCAACCACAGGACAGGGTAGGCTACACCTTC. Translated: CASSQPQDRVGYTF. The genes are TRBV11-2 and TRBJ1-2; 8 bases are a match to TRBD1. There are 14 residues in the CDR3. CDR1 is SGHAT and CDR2 is FQNNGV in the germline V gene. J lost 8 bases, V lost 6 bases, and 11 bases had no gene match.